The clone carrying this T cell receptor (beta chain) was found many times. The record originates from a study of identical twins. TCRdb recomputed calls from the 5' RACE reads with MiXCR, one row per CDR3 protein. The sample has some 760,000 distinct CDR3 sequences; 15% to 20% are singletons. The same sample was also studied in work on T cells expressing NK-cell markers. That report adds: Only alpha-beta TCR T cells were sorted in several experiments, using an anti-gamma-delta TCR antibody.

Specimen: PBMCs. The TCR sequence derives from a woman in her late teens or twenties in good health.

The CDR3 nucleotides read TGTGCCAGCAGCGTCAATATTTACCCCCTCAGGGACATAACCTACGAGCAGTACTTC. Residues: CASSVNIYPLRDITYEQYF. V usage is TRBV11-2 and J usage is TRBJ2-7; perhaps TRBD1 as D (6 bases). Germline assignment: CDR1 SGHAT and CDR2 FQNNGV. The CDR3 extends over 19 amino acids. The ends were cut back, 5 bases at V and 2 bases at J, with 28 bases in the middle.